This TCR beta chain was documented in a study of identifying expanded T cells in peripheral blood. Study observations and caveats: About 1.2 clones differed between technical replicates, versus around 15 and 19 over time. Clone count variance between approximately two-week samples rose with total template count.

About this clone itself: The antigen remains unidentified.

The CDR3 contains 16 residues. Germline CDR1 is LGHNA and CDR2 is YNFKEQ. V was clipped by 0 bases and J by 3 bases; unmatched bases: 4. Only in-frame clones appear in the TCRdb table, and some are missing; sequencing was by immunoSEQ multiplex PCR. Of about 81,000 clones in the sample, 84% were seen once. Collection occurred without any documented infections or immune events in donors. This TCR was sampled from a person between 18 and 75 years old in good health. The chain employs TRBV4-2 and TRBJ2-7; TRBD2 matches at 11 bases. Sequencing was carried out using blood. The CDR3 loop is CASSQDAGTSGYEQYF. The CDR3 DNA follows: TGTGCCAGCAGCCAAGATGCTGGGACTAGCGGCTACGAGCAGTACTTC.